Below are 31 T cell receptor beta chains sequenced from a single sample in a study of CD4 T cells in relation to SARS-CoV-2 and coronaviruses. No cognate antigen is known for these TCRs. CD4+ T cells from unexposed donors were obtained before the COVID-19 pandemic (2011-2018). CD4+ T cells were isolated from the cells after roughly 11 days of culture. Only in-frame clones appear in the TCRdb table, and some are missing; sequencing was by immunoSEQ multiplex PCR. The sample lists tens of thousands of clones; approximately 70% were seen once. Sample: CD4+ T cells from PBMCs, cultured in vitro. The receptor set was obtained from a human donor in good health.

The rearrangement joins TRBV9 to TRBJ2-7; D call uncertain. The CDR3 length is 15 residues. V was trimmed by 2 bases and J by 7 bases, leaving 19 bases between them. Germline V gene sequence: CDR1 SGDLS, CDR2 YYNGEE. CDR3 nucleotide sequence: TGTGCCAGCAGCGTGACGAACGACATCCGAGGAGAGCAGTACTTC. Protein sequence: CASSVTNDIRGEQYF.

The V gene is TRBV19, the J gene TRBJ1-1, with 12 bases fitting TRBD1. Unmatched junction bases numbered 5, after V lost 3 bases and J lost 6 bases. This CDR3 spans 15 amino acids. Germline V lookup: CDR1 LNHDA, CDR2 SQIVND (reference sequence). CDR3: CASSIWGQGAAEAFF. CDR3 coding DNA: TGTGCCAGTAGTATTTGGGGACAGGGGGCGGCTGAAGCTTTCTTT.

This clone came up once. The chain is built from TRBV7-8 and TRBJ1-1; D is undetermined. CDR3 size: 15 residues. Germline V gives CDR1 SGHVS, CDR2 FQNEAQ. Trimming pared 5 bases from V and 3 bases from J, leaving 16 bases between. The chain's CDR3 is CASSTRTNRDTEAFF. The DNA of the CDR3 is TGTGCCAGCAGCACCCGGACTAACCGGGACACTGAAGCTTTCTTT.

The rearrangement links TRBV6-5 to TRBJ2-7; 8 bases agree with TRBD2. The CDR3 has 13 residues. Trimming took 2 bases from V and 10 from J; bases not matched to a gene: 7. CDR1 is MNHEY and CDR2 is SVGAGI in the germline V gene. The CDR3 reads CASSYPGGVRQYF. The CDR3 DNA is TGTGCCAGCAGTTACCCGGGGGGGGTACGACAGTACTTC.

This chain's CDR3 is CASSLAAGGTGSTDTQYF. The CDR3, as DNA: TGCGCCAGCAGCTTGGCGGCGGGCGGGACAGGGAGCACAGATACGCAGTATTTT. This chain links TRBV5-1 with TRBJ2-3, with TRBD1 matching over 9 bases. The CDR3 length is 18 residues. V was pared by 0 bases and J by 0 bases, with 8 bases of the junction left unmatched. The germline V gene has CDR1 SGHRS and CDR2 YFSETQ.

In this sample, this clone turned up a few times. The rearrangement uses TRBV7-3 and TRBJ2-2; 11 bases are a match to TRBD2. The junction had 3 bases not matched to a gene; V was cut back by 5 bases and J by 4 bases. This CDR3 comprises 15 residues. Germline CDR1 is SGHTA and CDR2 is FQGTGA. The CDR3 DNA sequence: TGTGCCAGCAGCCTCGGGACTAGCGGCACCGGGGAGCTGTTTTTT. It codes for CASSLGTSGTGELFF.

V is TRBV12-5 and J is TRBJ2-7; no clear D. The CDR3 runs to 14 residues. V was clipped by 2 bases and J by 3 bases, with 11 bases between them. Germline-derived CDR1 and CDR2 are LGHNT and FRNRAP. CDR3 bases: TGTGCTAGTGGTTTGCTCCCGGCCCACTACGAGCAGTACTTC. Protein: CASGLLPAHYEQYF.

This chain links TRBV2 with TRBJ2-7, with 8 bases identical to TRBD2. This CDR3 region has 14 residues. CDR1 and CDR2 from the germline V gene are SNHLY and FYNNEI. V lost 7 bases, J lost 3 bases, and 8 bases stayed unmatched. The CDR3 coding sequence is TGTGCCAGCAATCCGCGGAGCGGGGGCTACGAGCAGTACTTC. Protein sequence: CASNPRSGGYEQYF. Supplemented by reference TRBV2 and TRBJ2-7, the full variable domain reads EPEVTQTPSHQVTQMGQEVILRCVPISNHLYFYWYRQILGQKVEFLVSFYNNEISEKSEIFDDQFSVERPDGSNFTLKIRSTKLEDSAMYFCASNPRSGGYEQYFGPGTRLTVT.

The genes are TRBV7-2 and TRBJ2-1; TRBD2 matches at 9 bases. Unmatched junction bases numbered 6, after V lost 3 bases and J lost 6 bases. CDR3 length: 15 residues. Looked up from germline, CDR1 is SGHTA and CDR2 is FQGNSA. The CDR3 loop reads CASSLFLAGSNEQFF. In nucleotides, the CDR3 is TGTGCCAGCAGCTTGTTTCTAGCGGGATCCAATGAGCAGTTCTTC.

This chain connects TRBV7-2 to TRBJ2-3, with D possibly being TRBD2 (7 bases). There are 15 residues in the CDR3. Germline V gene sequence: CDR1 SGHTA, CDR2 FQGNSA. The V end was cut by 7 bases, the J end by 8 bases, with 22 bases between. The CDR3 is CASTRWGGAQGTQYF. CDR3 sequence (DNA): TGTGCCAGCACCCGGTGGGGGGGGGCTCAGGGTACGCAGTATTTT.

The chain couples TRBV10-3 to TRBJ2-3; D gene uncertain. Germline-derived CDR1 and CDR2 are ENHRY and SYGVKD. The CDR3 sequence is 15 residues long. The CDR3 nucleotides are TGTGCGGTTGCGGCGACCCTGGCAAGCACAGATACGCAGTATTTT. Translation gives CAVAATLASTDTQYF.

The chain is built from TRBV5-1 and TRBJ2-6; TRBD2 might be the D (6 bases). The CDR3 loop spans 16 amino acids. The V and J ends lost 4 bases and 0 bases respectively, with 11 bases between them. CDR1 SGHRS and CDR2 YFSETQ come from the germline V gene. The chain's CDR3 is CASSLREISGANVLTF. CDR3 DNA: TGCGCCAGCAGCCTGCGGGAAATCTCTGGGGCCAACGTCCTGACTTTC.

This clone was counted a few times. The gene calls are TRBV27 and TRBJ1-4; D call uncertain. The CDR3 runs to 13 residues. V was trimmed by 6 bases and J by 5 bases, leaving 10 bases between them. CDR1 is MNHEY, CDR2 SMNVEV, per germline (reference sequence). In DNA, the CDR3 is TGTGCCAGCAGGGCGGGGAACAATGAAAAACTGTTTTTT. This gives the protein CASRAGNNEKLFF.

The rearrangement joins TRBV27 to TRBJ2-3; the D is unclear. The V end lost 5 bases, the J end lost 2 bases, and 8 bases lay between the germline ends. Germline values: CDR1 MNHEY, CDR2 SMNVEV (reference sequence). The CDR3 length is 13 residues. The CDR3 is CASSHDPTDTQYF. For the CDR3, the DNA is TGTGCCAGCAGTCACGACCCCACAGATACGCAGTATTTT.

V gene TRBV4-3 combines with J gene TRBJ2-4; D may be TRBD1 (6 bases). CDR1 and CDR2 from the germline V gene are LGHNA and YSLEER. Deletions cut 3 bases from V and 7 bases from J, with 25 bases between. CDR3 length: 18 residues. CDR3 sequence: CASSQRPPGPMQGNIQYF. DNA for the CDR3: TGCGCCAGCAGCCAGCGGCCTCCGGGCCCCATGCAGGGGAACATTCAGTACTTC.

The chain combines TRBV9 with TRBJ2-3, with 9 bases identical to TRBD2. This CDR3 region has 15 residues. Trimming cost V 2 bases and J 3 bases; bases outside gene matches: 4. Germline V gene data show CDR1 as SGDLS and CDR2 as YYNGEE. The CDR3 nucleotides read TGTGCCAGCAGCGTGCAAGCGGGGGGTACAGATACGCAGTATTTT. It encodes CASSVQAGGTDTQYF.

The CDR3: CASSPTGTSGYNEQFF. CDR3 coding DNA: TGTGCCAGCAGCCCCACCGGGACTAGCGGTTACAATGAGCAGTTCTTC. V is TRBV4-2 and J is TRBJ2-1, with 11 bases aligning to TRBD2. Trimming took 4 bases from V and 4 from J; bases not matched to a gene: 6. The CDR3 length is 16 residues. Germline V gene sequence: CDR1 LGHNA, CDR2 YNFKEQ.

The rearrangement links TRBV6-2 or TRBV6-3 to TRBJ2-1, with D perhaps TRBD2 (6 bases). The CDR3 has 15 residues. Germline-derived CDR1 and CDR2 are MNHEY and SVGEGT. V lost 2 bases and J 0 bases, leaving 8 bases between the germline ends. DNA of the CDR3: TGTGCCAGCAGTTACGCCGGGAGCTCCTACAATGAGCAGTTCTTC. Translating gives CASSYAGSSYNEQFF.

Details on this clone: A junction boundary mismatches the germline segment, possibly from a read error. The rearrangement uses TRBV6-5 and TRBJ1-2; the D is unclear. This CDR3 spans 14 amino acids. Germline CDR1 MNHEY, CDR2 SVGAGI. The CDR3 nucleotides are TGTGCCAGCAGTGACTCTCCCGGGGAGGACGGCTACACCTTC. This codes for CASSDSPGEDGYTF.

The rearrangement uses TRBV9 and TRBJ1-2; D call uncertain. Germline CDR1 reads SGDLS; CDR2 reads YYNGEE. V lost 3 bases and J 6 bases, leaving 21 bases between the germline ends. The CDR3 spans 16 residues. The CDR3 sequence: CASSATGLGFGNGYTF. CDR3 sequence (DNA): TGTGCCAGCAGCGCGACTGGACTTGGGTTCGGAAATGGCTACACCTTC.

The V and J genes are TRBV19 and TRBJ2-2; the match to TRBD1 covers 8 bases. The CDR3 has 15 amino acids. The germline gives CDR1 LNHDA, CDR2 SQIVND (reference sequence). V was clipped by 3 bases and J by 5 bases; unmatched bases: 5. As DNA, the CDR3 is TGTGCCAGTAGTATCCCTCGGACAGGGACCGGGGAGCTGTTTTTT. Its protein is CASSIPRTGTGELFF.

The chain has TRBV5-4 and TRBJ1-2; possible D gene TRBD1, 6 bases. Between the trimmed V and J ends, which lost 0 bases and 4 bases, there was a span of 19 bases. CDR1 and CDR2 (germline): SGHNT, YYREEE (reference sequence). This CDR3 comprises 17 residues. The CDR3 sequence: CASSLEGEVGAIYGYTF. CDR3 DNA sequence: TGTGCCAGCAGCTTGGAGGGAGAGGTGGGGGCGATCTATGGCTACACCTTC.

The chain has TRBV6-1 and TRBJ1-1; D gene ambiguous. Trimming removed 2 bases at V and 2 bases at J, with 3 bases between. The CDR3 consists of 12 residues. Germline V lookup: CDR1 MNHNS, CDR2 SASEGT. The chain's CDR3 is CASSEPNTEAFF. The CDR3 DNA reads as TGTGCCAGCAGTGAACCAAACACTGAAGCTTTCTTT.

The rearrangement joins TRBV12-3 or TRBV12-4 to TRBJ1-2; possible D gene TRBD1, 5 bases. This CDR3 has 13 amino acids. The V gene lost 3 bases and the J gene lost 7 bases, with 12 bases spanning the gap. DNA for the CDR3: TGTGCCAGCAGTTTCGGTCCGGGGGGTGGCTACACCTTC. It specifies CASSFGPGGGYTF.

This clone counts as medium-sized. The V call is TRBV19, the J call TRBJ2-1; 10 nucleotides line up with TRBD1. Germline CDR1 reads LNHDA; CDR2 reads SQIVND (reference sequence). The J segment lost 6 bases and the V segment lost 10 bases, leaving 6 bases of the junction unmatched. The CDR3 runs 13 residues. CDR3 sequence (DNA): TGTGCCACGACCGGGACAGGGGTCAATGAGCAGTTCTTC. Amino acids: CATTGTGVNEQFF. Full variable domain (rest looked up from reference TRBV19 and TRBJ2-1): DGGITQSPKYLFRKEGQNVTLSCEQNLNHDAMYWYRQDPGQGLRLIYYSQIVNDFQKGDIAEGYSVSREKKESFPLTVTSAQKNPTAFYLCATTGTGVNEQFFGPGTRLTVL.

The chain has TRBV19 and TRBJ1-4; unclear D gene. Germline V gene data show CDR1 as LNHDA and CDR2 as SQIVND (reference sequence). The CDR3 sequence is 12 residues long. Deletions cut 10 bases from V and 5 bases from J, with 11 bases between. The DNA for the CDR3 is TGTGCCACCTCGAGGGTCAATGAAAAACTGTTTTTT. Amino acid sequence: CATSRVNEKLFF. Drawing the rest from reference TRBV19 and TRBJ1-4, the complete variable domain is DGGITQSPKYLFRKEGQNVTLSCEQNLNHDAMYWYRQDPGQGLRLIYYSQIVNDFQKGDIAEGYSVSREKKESFPLTVTSAQKNPTAFYLCATSRVNEKLFFGSGTQLSVL.

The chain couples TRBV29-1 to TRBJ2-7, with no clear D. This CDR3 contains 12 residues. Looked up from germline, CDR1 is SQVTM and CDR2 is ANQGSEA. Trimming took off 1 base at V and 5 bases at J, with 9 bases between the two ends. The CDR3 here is CSVEGQFDEQYF. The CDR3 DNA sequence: TGCAGCGTTGAAGGGCAGTTCGACGAGCAGTACTTC.

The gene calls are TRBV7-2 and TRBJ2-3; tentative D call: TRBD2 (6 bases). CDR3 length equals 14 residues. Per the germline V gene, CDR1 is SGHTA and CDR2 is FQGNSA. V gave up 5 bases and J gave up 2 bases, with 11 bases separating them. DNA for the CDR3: TGTGCCAGCAGCCAGGGACTGACCACAGATACGCAGTATTTT. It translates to CASSQGLTTDTQYF. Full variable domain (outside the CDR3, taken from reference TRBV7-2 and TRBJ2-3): GAGVSQSPSNKVTEKGKDVELRCDPISGHTALYWYRQSLGQGLEFLIYFQGNSAPDKSGLPSDRFSAERTGGSVSTLTIQRTQQEDSAVYLCASSQGLTTDTQYFGPGTRLTVL.

The chain's CDR3 is CASGLVRAGLLPNTGELFF. CDR3 in DNA: TGTGCTAGTGGTTTGGTACGGGCAGGCCTACTACCGAACACCGGGGAGCTGTTTTTT. This chain joins TRBV12-5 and TRBJ2-2; D is undetermined. V was pared by 0 bases and J by 0 bases, with 17 bases between. This CDR3 has 19 residues. The V gene's germline CDR1 is LGHNT and CDR2 FRNRAP.

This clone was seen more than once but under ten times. The CDR3: CASTALSGTDTQYF. CDR3 nucleotide sequence: TGTGCCAGTACGGCACTATCCGGCACAGATACGCAGTATTTT. V and J are TRBV19 and TRBJ2-3; D gene ambiguous. The V and J ends lost 7 bases and 1 base respectively, with 12 bases between them. Germline V lookup: CDR1 LNHDA, CDR2 SQIVND (reference sequence). The CDR3 sequence is 14 residues long.

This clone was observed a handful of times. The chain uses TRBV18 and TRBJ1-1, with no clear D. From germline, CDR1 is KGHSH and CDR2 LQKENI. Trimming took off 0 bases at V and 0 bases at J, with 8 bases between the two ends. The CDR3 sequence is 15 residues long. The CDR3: CASSPPSAMNTEAFF. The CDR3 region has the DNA TGTGCCAGCTCACCACCCTCCGCTATGAACACTGAAGCTTTCTTT.